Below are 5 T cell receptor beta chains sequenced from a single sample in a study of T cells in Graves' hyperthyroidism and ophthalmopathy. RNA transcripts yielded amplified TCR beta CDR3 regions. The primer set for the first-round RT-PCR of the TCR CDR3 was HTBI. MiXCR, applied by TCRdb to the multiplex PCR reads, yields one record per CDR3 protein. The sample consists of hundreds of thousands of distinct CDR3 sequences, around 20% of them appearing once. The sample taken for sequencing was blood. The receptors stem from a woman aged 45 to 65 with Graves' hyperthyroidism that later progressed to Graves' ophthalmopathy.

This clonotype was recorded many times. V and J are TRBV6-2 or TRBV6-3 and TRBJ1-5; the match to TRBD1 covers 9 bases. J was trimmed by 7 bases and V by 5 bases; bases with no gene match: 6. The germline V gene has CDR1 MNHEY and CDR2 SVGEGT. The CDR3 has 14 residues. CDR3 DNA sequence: TGTGCCAGCAGTCCCGGGACAGGGATGCAGCCCCAGCATTTT. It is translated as CASSPGTGMQPQHF.

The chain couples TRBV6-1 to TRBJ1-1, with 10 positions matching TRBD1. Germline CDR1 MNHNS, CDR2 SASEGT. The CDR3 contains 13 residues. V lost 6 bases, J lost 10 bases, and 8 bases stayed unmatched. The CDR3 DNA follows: TGTGCCAGCAGGGACAGGGGGACCTCGGGAGCTTTCTTT. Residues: CASRDRGTSGAFF.

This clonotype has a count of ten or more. The CDR3 region is CASSESGLASSSYNEQFF. The CDR3 nucleotides read TGTGCCAGCAGTGAATCGGGGCTAGCCTCCTCCTCCTACAATGAGCAGTTCTTC. V usage is TRBV2 and J usage is TRBJ2-1; TRBD1 or TRBD2 may be the D gene (5 bases each). V lost 2 bases to trimming and J lost 0 bases, with 17 bases between them. CDR1 and CDR2 from the germline V gene are SNHLY and FYNNEI. This CDR3 has 18 amino acids.

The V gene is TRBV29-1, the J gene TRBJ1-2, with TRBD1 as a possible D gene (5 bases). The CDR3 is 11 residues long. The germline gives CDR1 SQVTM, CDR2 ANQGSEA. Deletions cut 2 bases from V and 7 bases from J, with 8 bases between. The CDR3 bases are TGCAGCGTTGAAAGCGGGGGTGGCTACACCTTC. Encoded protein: CSVESGGGYTF.

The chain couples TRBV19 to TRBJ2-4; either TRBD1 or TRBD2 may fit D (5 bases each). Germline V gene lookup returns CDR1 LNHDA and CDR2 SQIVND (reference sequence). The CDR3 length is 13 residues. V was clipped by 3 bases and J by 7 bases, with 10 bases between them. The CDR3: CASSIGARNIQYF. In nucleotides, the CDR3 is TGTGCCAGTAGTATCGGGGCGAGGAACATTCAGTACTTC.